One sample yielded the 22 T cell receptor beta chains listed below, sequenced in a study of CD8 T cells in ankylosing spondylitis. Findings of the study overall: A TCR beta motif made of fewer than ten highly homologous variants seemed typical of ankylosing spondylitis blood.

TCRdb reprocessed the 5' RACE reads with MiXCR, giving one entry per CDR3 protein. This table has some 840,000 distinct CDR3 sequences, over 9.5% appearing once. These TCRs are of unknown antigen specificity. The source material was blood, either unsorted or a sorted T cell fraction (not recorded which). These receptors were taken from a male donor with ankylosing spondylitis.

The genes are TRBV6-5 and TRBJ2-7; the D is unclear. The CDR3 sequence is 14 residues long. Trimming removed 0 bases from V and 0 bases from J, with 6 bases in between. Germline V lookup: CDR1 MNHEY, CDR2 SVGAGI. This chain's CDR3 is CASSYSVGSYEQYF. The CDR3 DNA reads TGTGCCAGCAGTTACTCCGTGGGCTCCTACGAGCAGTACTTC.

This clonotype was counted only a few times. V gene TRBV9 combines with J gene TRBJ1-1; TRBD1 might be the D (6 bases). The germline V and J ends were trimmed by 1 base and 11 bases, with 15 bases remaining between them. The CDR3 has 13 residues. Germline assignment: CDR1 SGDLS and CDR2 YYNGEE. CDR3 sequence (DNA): TGTGCCAGCAGCGTATCGTACCGGACAGACGCTTTCTTT. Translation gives CASSVSYRTDAFF.

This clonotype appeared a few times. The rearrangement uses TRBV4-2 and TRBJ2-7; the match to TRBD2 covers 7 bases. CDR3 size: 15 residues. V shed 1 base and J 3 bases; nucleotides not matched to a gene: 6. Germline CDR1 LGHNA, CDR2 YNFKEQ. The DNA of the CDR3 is TGTGCCAGCAGCCAAGGGAGCGGGATCGGCTACGAGCAGTACTTC. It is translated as CASSQGSGIGYEQYF.

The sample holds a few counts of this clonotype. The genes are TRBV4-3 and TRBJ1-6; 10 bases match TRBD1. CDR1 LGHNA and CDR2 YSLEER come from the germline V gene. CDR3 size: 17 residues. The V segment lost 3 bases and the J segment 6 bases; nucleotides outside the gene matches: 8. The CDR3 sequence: CASSQFRTGGINSPLHF. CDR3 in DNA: TGCGCCAGCAGCCAGTTCAGGACAGGGGGTATTAATTCACCCCTCCACTTT.

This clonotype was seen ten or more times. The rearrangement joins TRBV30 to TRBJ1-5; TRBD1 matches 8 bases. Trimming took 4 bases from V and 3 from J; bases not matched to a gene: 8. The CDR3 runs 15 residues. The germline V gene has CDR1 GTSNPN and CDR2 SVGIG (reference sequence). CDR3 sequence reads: CAWTTGTGDNQPQHF. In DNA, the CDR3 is TGTGCCTGGACAACCGGGACAGGTGACAATCAGCCCCAGCATTTT.

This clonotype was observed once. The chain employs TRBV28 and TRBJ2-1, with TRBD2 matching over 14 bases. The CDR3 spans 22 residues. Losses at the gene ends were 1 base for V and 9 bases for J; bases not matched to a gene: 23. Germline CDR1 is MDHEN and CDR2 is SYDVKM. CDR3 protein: CASSLSSSWTSGRIFGDSEQFF. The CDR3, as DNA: TGTGCCAGCAGTTTATCCTCCTCTTGGACTAGCGGGAGGATCTTCGGCGACAGTGAGCAGTTCTTC.

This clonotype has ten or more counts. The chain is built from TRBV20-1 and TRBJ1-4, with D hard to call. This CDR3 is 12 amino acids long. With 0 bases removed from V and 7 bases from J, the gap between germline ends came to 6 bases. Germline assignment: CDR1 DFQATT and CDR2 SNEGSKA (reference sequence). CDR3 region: CSARDRAEKLFF. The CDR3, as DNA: TGCAGTGCTAGAGATCGTGCTGAAAAACTGTTTTTT.

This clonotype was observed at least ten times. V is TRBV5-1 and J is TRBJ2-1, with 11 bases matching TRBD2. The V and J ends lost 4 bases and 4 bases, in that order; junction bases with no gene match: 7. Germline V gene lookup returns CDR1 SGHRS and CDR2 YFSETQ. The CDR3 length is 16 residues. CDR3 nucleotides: TGCGCCAGCAGCCCGATATCTAGCGGGGGGTACAATGAGCAGTTCTTC. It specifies CASSPISSGGYNEQFF.

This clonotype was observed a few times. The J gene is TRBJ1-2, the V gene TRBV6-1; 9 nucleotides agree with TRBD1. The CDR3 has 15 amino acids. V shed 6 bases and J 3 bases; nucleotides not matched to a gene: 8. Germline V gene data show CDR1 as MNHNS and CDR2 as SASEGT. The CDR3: CASSSETGGYYGYTF. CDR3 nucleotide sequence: TGTGCCAGCAGCAGCGAGACAGGGGGTTACTATGGCTACACCTTC.

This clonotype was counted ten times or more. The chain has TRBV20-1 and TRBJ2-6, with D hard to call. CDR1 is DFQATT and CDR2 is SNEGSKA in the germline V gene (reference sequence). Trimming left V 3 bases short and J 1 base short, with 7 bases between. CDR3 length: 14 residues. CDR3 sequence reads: CSASSESGANVLTF. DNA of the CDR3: TGCAGTGCTAGTTCCGAGTCTGGGGCCAACGTCCTGACTTTC.

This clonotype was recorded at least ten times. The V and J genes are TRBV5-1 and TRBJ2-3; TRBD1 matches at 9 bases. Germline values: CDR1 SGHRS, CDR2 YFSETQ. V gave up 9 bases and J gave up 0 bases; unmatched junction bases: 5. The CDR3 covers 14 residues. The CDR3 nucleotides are TGCGCCACTCGGACAGGGGTGAGCACAGATACGCAGTATTTT. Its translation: CATRTGVSTDTQYF.

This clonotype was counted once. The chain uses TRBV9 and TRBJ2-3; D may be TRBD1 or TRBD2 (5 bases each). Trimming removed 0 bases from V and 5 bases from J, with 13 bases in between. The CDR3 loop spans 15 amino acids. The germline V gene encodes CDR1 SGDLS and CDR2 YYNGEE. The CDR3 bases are TGTGCCAGCAGCGTAGGAGGGGAGCGCGGAGATACGCAGTATTTT. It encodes CASSVGGERGDTQYF. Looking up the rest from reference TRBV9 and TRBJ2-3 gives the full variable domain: DSGVTQTPKHLITATGQRVTLRCSPRSGDLSVYWYQQSLDQGLQFLIQYYNGEERAKGNILERFSAQQFPDLHSELNLSSLELGDSALYFCASSVGGERGDTQYFGPGTRLTVL.

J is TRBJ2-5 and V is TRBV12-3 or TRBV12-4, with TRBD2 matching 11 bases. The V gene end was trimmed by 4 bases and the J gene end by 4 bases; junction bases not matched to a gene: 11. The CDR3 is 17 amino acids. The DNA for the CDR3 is TGTGCCAGCAGTTCCACCCTCACTAGCGGGAGACGAGAGACCCAGTACTTC. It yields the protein CASSSTLTSGRRETQYF.

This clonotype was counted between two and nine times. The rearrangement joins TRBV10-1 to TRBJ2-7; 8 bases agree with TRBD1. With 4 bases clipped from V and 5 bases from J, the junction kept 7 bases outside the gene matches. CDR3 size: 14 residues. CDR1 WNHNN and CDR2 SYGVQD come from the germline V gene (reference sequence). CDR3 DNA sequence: TGCGCCAGCAGTGCGAGGGACAGGATCCACGAGCAGTACTTC. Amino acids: CASSARDRIHEQYF.

CDR3 region: CASSWTINEKLFF. CDR3 DNA sequence: TGTGCCAGCAGTTGGACAATAAATGAAAAACTGTTTTTT. The rearrangement uses TRBV12-3 or TRBV12-4 and TRBJ1-4; a weak D match, TRBD1 (5 bases). The V gene lost 4 bases and the J gene lost 5 bases, with 8 bases spanning the gap. There are 13 residues in the CDR3.

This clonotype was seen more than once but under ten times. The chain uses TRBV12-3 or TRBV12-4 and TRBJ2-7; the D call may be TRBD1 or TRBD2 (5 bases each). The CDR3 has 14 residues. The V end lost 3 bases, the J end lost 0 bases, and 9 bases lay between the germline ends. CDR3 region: CASSFRDGSYEQYF. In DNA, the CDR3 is TGTGCCAGCAGTTTTCGGGACGGCTCCTACGAGCAGTACTTC.

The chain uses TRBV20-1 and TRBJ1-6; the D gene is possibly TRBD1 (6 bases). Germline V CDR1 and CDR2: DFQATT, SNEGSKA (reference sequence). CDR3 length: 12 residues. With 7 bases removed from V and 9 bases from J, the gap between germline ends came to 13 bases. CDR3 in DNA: TGCAGTGGCTGGACAGTGGGTTCACCCCTCCACTTT. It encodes CSGWTVGSPLHF.

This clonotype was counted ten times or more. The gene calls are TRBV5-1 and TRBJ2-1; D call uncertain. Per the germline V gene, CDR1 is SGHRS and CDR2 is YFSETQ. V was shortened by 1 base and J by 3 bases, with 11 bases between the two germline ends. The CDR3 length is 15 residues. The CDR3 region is CASSLSAGNYNEQFF. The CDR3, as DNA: TGCGCCAGCAGCTTGTCGGCAGGAAACTACAATGAGCAGTTCTTC.

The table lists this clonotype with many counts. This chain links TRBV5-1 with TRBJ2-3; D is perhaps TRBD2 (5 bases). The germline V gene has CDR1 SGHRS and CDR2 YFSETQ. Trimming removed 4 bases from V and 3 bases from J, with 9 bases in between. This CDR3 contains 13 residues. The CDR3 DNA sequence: TGCGCCAGCAGCCTCGGACTTACAGATACGCAGTATTTT. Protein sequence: CASSLGLTDTQYF.

The CDR3 loop reads CSASRSSRGNEQFF. The CDR3 DNA reads TGCAGTGCTAGCCGGTCTAGCAGGGGCAATGAGCAGTTCTTC. The V gene is TRBV20-1, the J gene TRBJ2-1; TRBD1 is a possible D gene (6 bases). V was cut by 3 bases and J by 6 bases, with 15 bases left in between. Germline loops: CDR1 DFQATT, CDR2 SNEGSKA (reference sequence). The CDR3 runs to 14 residues.

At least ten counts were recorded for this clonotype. The CDR3 DNA reads TGTGCCAGCAGCTTTCCGGGACTAGCGGGGCAAGAGACCCAGTACTTC. Its translation: CASSFPGLAGQETQYF. The chain combines TRBV7-2 with TRBJ2-5, with 13 nucleotides matching TRBD2. V dropped 3 bases and J dropped 2; count of bases not matched to a gene: 3. CDR1 and CDR2 (germline): SGHTA, FQGNSA. This CDR3 region has 16 residues.

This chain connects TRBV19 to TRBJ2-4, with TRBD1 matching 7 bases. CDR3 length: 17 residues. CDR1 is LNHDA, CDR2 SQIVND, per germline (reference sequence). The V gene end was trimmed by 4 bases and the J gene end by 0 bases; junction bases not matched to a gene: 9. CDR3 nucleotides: TGTGCCAGTAGTAACCGACAGGGATACCCAGCCAAAAACATTCAGTACTTC. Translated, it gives CASSNRQGYPAKNIQYF. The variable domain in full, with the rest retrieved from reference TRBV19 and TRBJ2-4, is DGGITQSPKYLFRKEGQNVTLSCEQNLNHDAMYWYRQDPGQGLRLIYYSQIVNDFQKGDIAEGYSVSREKKESFPLTVTSAQKNPTAFYLCASSNRQGYPAKNIQYFGAGTRLSVL.